These T cell receptor beta chains were read from a single sample in a study of shared clonotypes between healthy human individuals. TCRdb's table, derived via immunoSEQ multiplex PCR, lists solely in-frame clones and lacks some. The sample contains 850,000 to 1,200,000 clones, around 74% of which appear only once. Sample: memory CD4+ T cells sorted from blood. The receptors shown here come from a man aged 18 to 30 in good health. CDR3s include the opening cysteine and the closing phenylalanine or tryptophan. D genes are given only for firm matches. Rows may omit the clone size; those that give it use once, few, many or a size class.

clone size	D gene	V gene	J gene	CDR3 DNA	CDR3 protein
-	-	TRBV9	TRBJ2-7	TGTGCCAGCAGCGAGGGACCCATAGACAGGAAATCCTACGAGCAGTACTTC	CASSEGPIDRKSYEQYF
-	-	TRBV5-6	TRBJ2-5	TGTGCCAGCAGCAAAACAGGGAGGACCCAAGAGACCCAGTACTTC	CASSKTGRTQETQYF
-	TRBD2	TRBV7-2	TRBJ2-5	TGTGCCAGCAGCTCAAAACTAGCGGGAGTAGAGACCCAGTACTTC	CASSSKLAGVETQYF
few	-	TRBV29-1	TRBJ2-5	TGCAGCTCCGGCTCTGGAGGCTATGGGACCCAGTACTTC	CSSGSGGYGTQYF
many	-	TRBV18	TRBJ2-7	TGTGCCAGCTCACCAGTTGGACACAATTCCTACGAGCAGTACTTC	CASSPVGHNSYEQYF
few	-	TRBV7-2	TRBJ2-5	TGTGCCAGCAGCTTAGCCTTTAGGGAGACCCAGTACTTC	CASSLAFRETQYF
-	-	TRBV5-6	TRBJ2-5	TGTGCCAGCAGCTTGGGGGGGTCAGGGGTACCGACCCAGTACTTC	CASSLGGSGVPTQYF
few	TRBD2	TRBV18	TRBJ2-7	TGTGCCAGCTCATCGGCGCGGGGGGCTTCCTACGAGCAGTACTTC	CASSSARGASYEQYF
few	-	TRBV11-2	TRBJ2-7	TGTGCCAGCAGCCCTCAGGGGAAGGGCGAGCAGTACTTC	CASSPQGKGEQYF
once	TRBD1	TRBV28	TRBJ1-5	TGTGCCAGCAGTTTCGTCAGGGGGGTATTCAATCAGCCCCAGCATTTT	CASSFVRGVFNQPQHF
once	-	TRBV4-3	TRBJ2-7	TGCGCCAGCAGCCAAGAAGTTGGATTTGGGGGCTGGCACGAGCAGTACTTC	CASSQEVGFGGWHEQYF
-	-	TRBV5-6	TRBJ2-2	TGTGCCAGCAGCTTGGATGGAGGGTGGTACACCGGGGAGCTGTTTTTT	CASSLDGGWYTGELFF
few	TRBD2	TRBV5-1	TRBJ2-3	TGCGCCAGCAGCTTACGACTAGCGGGGGGCACAGATACGCAGTATTTT	CASSLRLAGGTDTQYF
-	-	TRBV27	TRBJ2-6	TGTGCCAGCAGACAATCAGGGGGGACGGGAAACCGAGCCAACGTCCTGACTTTC	CASRQSGGTGNRANVLTF
-	-	TRBV28	TRBJ2-5	TGTGCCAGCAGTTTAAACCAGCTCGAGACCCAGTACTTC	CASSLNQLETQYF
-	TRBD2	TRBV5-1	TRBJ2-1	TGCGCCTCCGGTCTAGCGGCCCATTACAATGAGCAGTTCTTC	CASGLAAHYNEQFF
-	-	TRBV6-1	TRBJ2-2	TGTGCCAGCAACCCTGATGGCACCGGGGAGCTGTTTTTT	CASNPDGTGELFF
-	TRBD2	TRBV7-2	TRBJ2-7	TGTGCCAGCAGCCCCCAGGGACTAGCCCCCTACGAGCAGTACTTC	CASSPQGLAPYEQYF
-	-	TRBV5-6	TRBJ2-5	TGTGCCAGCAGCACAACCGGGACATATTGGGGACCCAAAGAGACCCAGTACTTC	CASSTTGTYWGPKETQYF
-	TRBD2	TRBV18	TRBJ2-7	TGTGCCAGCTCATCGACTAGCGGGAGGACCCACGAGCAGTACTTC	CASSSTSGRTHEQYF
once	TRBD1	TRBV5-1	TRBJ2-3	TGCGCCAGCAGCGCCCTGGGACAGGGCGTTTTAGATACGCAGTATTTT	CASSALGQGVLDTQYF
-	-	TRBV6-6	TRBJ1-4	TGTGCCAGCGGTTTTAATGAAAAACTGTTTTTT	CASGFNEKLFF
-	-	TRBV14	TRBJ2-5	TGTGCCAGCAGCCCACAGAGGACTGGAGAGACCCAGTACTTC	CASSPQRTGETQYF
-	TRBD1	TRBV10-3	TRBJ2-7	TGTGCCATCAGGGGGGACAGCTCCTACGAGCAGTACTTC	CAIRGDSSYEQYF
-	TRBD1	TRBV13	TRBJ1-6	TGTGCCAGCAGCCAGGGGACAGATAATTCACCCCTCCACTTT	CASSQGTDNSPLHF
-	-	TRBV5-6	TRBJ1-2	TGTGCCAGCAGCTTGAGGACAGCCGCTAACTATGGCTACACCTTC	CASSLRTAANYGYTF
-	-	TRBV2	TRBJ2-7	TGTGCCAGCAGATCGGACACCTACGAGCAGTACTTC	CASRSDTYEQYF
-	-	TRBV2	TRBJ2-6	TGTGCCAGCAAGAAGGGGGACGCTGGGGCCAACGTCCTGACTTTC	CASKKGDAGANVLTF
-	-	TRBV21-1	TRBJ1-1	TGTGCCAGCAAAACAGGGGAGTTCAGGAGAGACACTGAAGCTTTCTTT	CASKTGEFRRDTEAFF
-	TRBD2	TRBV30	TRBJ2-4	TGTGCCTGCCGACTAGCTCCAGCCAAAAACATTCAGTACTTC	CACRLAPAKNIQYF
-	-	TRBV28	TRBJ2-6	TGTGCCAGCAGCCGAGGCGGGGGGGCCAACGTCCTGACTTTC	CASSRGGGANVLTF
once	-	TRBV19	TRBJ2-5	TGTGCCAGTAGTCCCGAGGGCCAAGAGACCCAGTACTTC	CASSPEGQETQYF
-	-	TRBV7-6	TRBJ2-5	TGTGCCAGCAGCTTAGCCAGCCAGGGGACCCAGTACTTC	CASSLASQGTQYF
few	-	TRBV13	TRBJ2-3	TGTGCCAGCAGCCAAGTGCTAGCCCCAGATACGCAGTATTTT	CASSQVLAPDTQYF
-	-	TRBV10-1	TRBJ2-3	TGCGCCAGCAGTGAGGGTCCAGTGGGCACAGATACGCAGTATTTT	CASSEGPVGTDTQYF
-	TRBD1	TRBV19	TRBJ2-3	TGTGCCAGTAGTACCTACACAGGGGCAGATACGCAGTATTTT	CASSTYTGADTQYF
-	TRBD1	TRBV30	TRBJ1-1	TGTGCCTGGAGGGGACAGGGGGACACTGAAGCTTTCTTT	CAWRGQGDTEAFF
-	TRBD1	TRBV5-1	TRBJ2-7	TGCGCCAGCAGCCCGGACAGGGGTCTGTCCTACGAGCAGTACTTC	CASSPDRGLSYEQYF
-	-	TRBV15	TRBJ1-5	TGTGCCACCAGCCCAGGAGGGGCTTTGGGGAATCAGCCCCAGCATTTT	CATSPGGALGNQPQHF
-	-	TRBV9	TRBJ1-3	TGTGCCAGCAGCGTAACCTCAGGATCCGGAAACACCATATATTTT	CASSVTSGSGNTIYF
-	-	TRBV10-3	TRBJ1-1	TGTGCCATCAGTGGATACAACACTGAAGCTTTCTTT	CAISGYNTEAFF
-	-	TRBV6-5	TRBJ1-6	TGTGCCAGCAGTTACTCTGTATCCGGGCTTAGTTCACCCCTCCACTTT	CASSYSVSGLSSPLHF
-	-	TRBV11-2	TRBJ2-2	TGTGCCAGCAGCTCCGGGACGAGCGGCACCGGGGAGCTGTTTTTT	CASSSGTSGTGELFF
-	-	TRBV9	TRBJ2-5	TGTGCCAGCAGCTCGGGGCTGGCGGAGACCCAGTACTTC	CASSSGLAETQYF
once	TRBD1	TRBV6-5	TRBJ2-7	TGTGCCAGCAGTCTCCGGGACAGATACGAGCAGTACTTC	CASSLRDRYEQYF